The 10 T cell receptor beta chains below were found in one sample sequenced in a study of T cells in Graves' hyperthyroidism and ophthalmopathy. Amplified TCR beta CDR3 regions derived from RNA transcripts. The TCR CDR3 first-round RT-PCR relied on the HTBI primer set. MiXCR, applied by TCRdb to the multiplex PCR reads, yields one record per CDR3 protein. The data show some 580,000 distinct CDR3 sequences, approximately 15% seen once. Sequencing was done on a sample of blood. Source of these receptors: a woman between 40 and 55 years old with Graves' ophthalmopathy.

This clonotype came up a few times. The gene calls are TRBV5-1 and TRBJ1-2, with 8 positions matching TRBD1. Germline V gene lookup returns CDR1 SGHRS and CDR2 YFSETQ. CDR3 length equals 15 residues. Trimming cost V 0 bases and J 7 bases; bases outside gene matches: 8. CDR3 sequence: CASSLAGSQGGGYTF. CDR3 DNA: TGCGCCAGCAGCTTGGCCGGTTCACAGGGGGGTGGCTACACCTTC.

This clonotype was seen repeatedly, ten times or more. The CDR3 is CASILLPPARANRTYEQYF. The CDR3 DNA reads as TGTGCCAGCATTCTTCTCCCCCCGGCGCGGGCAAATCGAACCTACGAGCAGTACTTC. This rearrangement joins TRBV25-1 to TRBJ2-7, with D perhaps TRBD2 (5 bases). The V and J ends lost 7 bases and 2 bases respectively, with 30 bases between them. The CDR3 sequence is 19 residues long. CDR1 and CDR2 (germline): MGHDK, SYGVNS.

On this clonotype: The junction does not match germline at one end; this may be a read error. The chain joins TRBV5-1 to TRBJ2-7; no definite D call. The CDR3 extends over 15 amino acids. CDR1 SGHRS and CDR2 YFSETQ come from the germline V gene. The CDR3 nucleotides are TGCGCCAGCAGATTGGGGTCCCAGAGTAGCTACGAGCAGTACTTC. Its protein is CASRLGSQSSYEQYF.

This clonotype was seen more than once but under ten times. The rearrangement joins TRBV7-2 to TRBJ2-2; D might be TRBD2 (5 bases). This CDR3 is built from 15 residues. Trimming left V 3 bases short and J 8 bases short, with 16 bases between. Germline V CDR1 and CDR2: SGHTA, FQGNSA. CDR3 in DNA: TGTGCCAGCAGCTTGCGCTGGGGAGTTCAGGGGGAGCTGTTTTTT. Its translation is CASSLRWGVQGELFF.

This clonotype came up many times. The rearrangement uses TRBV28 and TRBJ1-5; the match to TRBD1 covers 7 bases. V trimming: 10 bases; J trimming: 6 bases; junction bases outside the gene matches: 12. Per germline, CDR1 MDHEN and CDR2 SYDVKM. This CDR3 is 14 amino acids long. The CDR3 DNA is TGTGCCACAACCTCAGGGGGGGTACTTCAGCCCCAGCATTTT. As protein: CATTSGGVLQPQHF.

There are many counts of this clonotype. Written as DNA, the CDR3 is TGTGCCAGCAGCCTCTCCCTAGCGGGAGGGAAACAAGAGACCCAGTACTTC. Its translation: CASSLSLAGGKQETQYF. V and J are TRBV11-2 and TRBJ2-5, with 12 bases matching TRBD2. The J segment lost 2 bases and the V segment lost 5 bases, leaving 9 bases of the junction unmatched. CDR3 size: 17 residues. Germline assignment: CDR1 SGHAT and CDR2 FQNNGV.

At least ten counts were recorded for this clonotype. The chain couples TRBV30 to TRBJ1-3; D remains unclear. V shed 1 base and J shed 4 bases, with 8 bases lying between them. Germline assignment: CDR1 GTSNPN and CDR2 SVGIG (reference sequence). The CDR3 is made up of 13 amino acids. Here the CDR3 DNA reads TGTGCCTGGAGTGGGGTCTTCGGAAACACCATATATTTT. Its protein product is CAWSGVFGNTIYF.

This sequence joins TRBV7-6 and TRBJ2-7, with 9 bases aligning to TRBD2. The germline gives CDR1 SGHVS, CDR2 FNYEAQ. With V trimmed by 5 bases and J by 6 bases, 11 bases remained unmatched. The CDR3 is 15 residues long. In DNA form, the CDR3 reads TGTGCCAGCAGCATTTCTAGCGGGGCGACGGGCGAGCAGTACTTC. Protein: CASSISSGATGEQYF.

In its sample, this clonotype was seen many times. The rearrangement joins TRBV5-8 to TRBJ1-6; D might be TRBD1 (6 bases). The CDR3 spans 15 residues. Looked up from germline, CDR1 is SGHTS and CDR2 is YDEGEE. The V gene lost 1 base and the J gene lost 7 bases, with 12 bases spanning the gap. CDR3 coding DNA: TGTGCCAGCAGCTTGAGGGGGACAACAAATTCACCCCTCCACTTT. This codes for CASSLRGTTNSPLHF.

This clonotype was detected ten times or more. V gene TRBV18 combines with J gene TRBJ1-5; D gene uncertain. The CDR3 has 15 residues. CDR1 KGHSH and CDR2 LQKENI come from the germline V gene. V was pared by 2 bases and J by 0 bases, with 8 bases between. The CDR3 here is CASSPMGNSNQPQHF. The CDR3 nucleotides are TGTGCCAGCTCACCAATGGGGAATAGCAATCAGCCCCAGCATTTT.